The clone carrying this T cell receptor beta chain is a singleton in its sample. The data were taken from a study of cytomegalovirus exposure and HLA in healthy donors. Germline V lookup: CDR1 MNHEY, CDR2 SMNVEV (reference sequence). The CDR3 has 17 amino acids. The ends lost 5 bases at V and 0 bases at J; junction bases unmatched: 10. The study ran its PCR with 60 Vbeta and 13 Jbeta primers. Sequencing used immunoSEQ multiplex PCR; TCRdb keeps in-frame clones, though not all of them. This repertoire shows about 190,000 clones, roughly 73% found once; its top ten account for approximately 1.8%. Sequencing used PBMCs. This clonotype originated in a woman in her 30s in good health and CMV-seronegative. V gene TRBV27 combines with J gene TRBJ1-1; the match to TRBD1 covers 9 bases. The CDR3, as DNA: TGTGCCAGCAGTCCTCCGGGACAGGGTTTGGTGAACACTGAAGCTTTCTTT. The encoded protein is CASSPPGQGLVNTEAFF.